The 27 T cell receptor beta chains below all came from one sample that was sequenced in a study of long-term antiretroviral therapy in people with HIV. The authors ran the immunoSEQ assay, v3.0, at survey level. The protocol was immunoSEQ multiplex PCR, while the TCRdb copy is restricted to in-frame clones and leaves out a portion. Of 20,000 to 30,000 clones listed, around 88% are singletons. Sequences were derived from unsorted PBMCs, sampled around 4.5 years after starting antiretroviral therapy. These receptor sequences come from a man aged 25-45 years with HIV.

The V and J genes are TRBV7-2 and TRBJ2-1; D possibly corresponds to TRBD1 (5 bases). Trimming took off 3 bases at V and 3 bases at J, with 15 bases between the two ends. CDR3 length: 16 residues. Germline V gives CDR1 SGHTA, CDR2 FQGNSA. CDR3 sequence (DNA): TGTGCCAGCAGCTTTTTGCCTCTGGACAACTACAATGAGCAGTTCTTC. Its protein product is CASSFLPLDNYNEQFF.

The chain couples TRBV9 to TRBJ1-3, with TRBD1 matching over 9 bases. The germline CDR1 and CDR2 sequences are SGDLS and YYNGEE. The CDR3 totals 14 residues. V dropped 3 bases and J dropped 4; count of bases not matched to a gene: 2. This chain's CDR3 is CASSGGTGGNTIYF. In DNA form, the CDR3 reads TGTGCCAGCAGCGGTGGGACAGGGGGAAACACCATATATTTT.

This rearrangement joins TRBV4-3 to TRBJ1-1, with no clear D. Germline CDR1 and CDR2: LGHNA and YSLEER. Between the trimmed V and J ends, which lost 2 bases and 1 base, there was a span of 20 bases. This CDR3 is built from 18 residues. The CDR3 loop reads CASSQYPAVESQNTEAFF. The CDR3 DNA is TGCGCCAGCAGCCAATACCCGGCTGTCGAGAGCCAGAACACTGAAGCTTTCTTT.

This clone has a single count. A read error may produce the germline difference seen at one junction end. CDR3 in amino acids: CWAGPSVSEQYF. The CDR3 DNA sequence: TGCTGGGCGGGGCCCTCCGTCTCCGAGCAGTACTTC. The chain has TRBV2 and TRBJ2-7; possible D gene TRBD2, 6 bases. Germline-derived CDR1 and CDR2 are SNHLY and FYNNEI. The CDR3 consists of 12 residues.

The J gene is TRBJ1-2, the V gene TRBV2; no reliable D call. Per the germline V gene, CDR1 is SNHLY and CDR2 is FYNNEI. The CDR3 extends over 12 amino acids. V lost 2 bases to trimming and J lost 4 bases, with 5 bases between them. The CDR3 bases are TGTGCCAGCAGTGAATCCAGCTATGGCTACACCTTC. Its translation: CASSESSYGYTF. The full variable domain, in which reference TRBV2 and TRBJ1-2 provide the parts outside the CDR3, is EPEVTQTPSHQVTQMGQEVILRCVPISNHLYFYWYRQILGQKVEFLVSFYNNEISEKSEIFDDQFSVERPDGSNFTLKIRSTKLEDSAMYFCASSESSYGYTFGSGTRLTVV.

The chain recombines TRBV4-3 with TRBJ2-3, with 12 bases fitting TRBD2. The CDR3 runs to 16 residues. The ends lost 3 bases at V and 1 base at J; junction bases unmatched: 2. Germline CDR1 reads LGHNA; CDR2 reads YSLEER. Written as DNA, the CDR3 is TGCGCCAGCAGCCATAGACTAGCGGGGGGCACAGATACGCAGTATTTT. Residues: CASSHRLAGGTDTQYF.

This clone occurred once. The genes are TRBV5-6 and TRBJ1-2; D remains unclear. The length of the CDR3 is 12 residues. V lost 3 bases and J 5 bases, leaving 8 bases between the germline ends. CDR1 and CDR2 from the germline V gene are SGHDT and YYEEEE. For the CDR3, the DNA is TGTGCCAGCAGCTCGGAAGAGTATGGCTACACCTTC. Encoded protein: CASSSEEYGYTF.

This clone was observed once. The V call is TRBV18, the J call TRBJ2-7; 13 nucleotides line up with TRBD2. Germline CDR1 and CDR2: KGHSH and LQKENI. The CDR3 spans 17 residues. V trimming: 5 bases; J trimming: 7 bases; junction bases outside the gene matches: 14. CDR3 nucleotides: TGTGCCAGCTCAAGACTAGCGGGAGGATATTCTTCGGGAGAGCAGTACTTC. Translation gives CASSRLAGGYSSGEQYF.

The chain combines TRBV19 with TRBJ1-5, with 9 bases aligning to TRBD1. Germline CDR1 and CDR2: LNHDA and SQIVND (reference sequence). The trim removed 9 bases at V and 2 bases at J, leaving 5 bases unmatched. CDR3 length equals 14 residues. The CDR3 DNA is TGTGCCAGATGCCGGGACAGGGGCAATCAGCCCCAGCATTTT. This translates into CARCRDRGNQPQHF.

The chain employs TRBV30 and TRBJ1-2; 10 bases fit TRBD1. V lost 8 bases and J lost 3; bases outside the gene matches: 3. Germline V gives CDR1 GTSNPN, CDR2 SVGIG (reference sequence). There are 12 residues in the CDR3. CDR3: CARGQGDYGYTF. The CDR3 DNA follows: TGTGCCAGAGGACAGGGGGACTATGGCTACACCTTC.

The chain uses TRBV2 and TRBJ1-4; D gene unclear. CDR3 length: 14 amino acids. Trimming shortened V by 1 base and J by 6 bases, and 9 bases separated the two germline ends. From germline, CDR1 is SNHLY and CDR2 FYNNEI. The CDR3 loop reads CASSEDTGYEKLFF. CDR3 bases: TGTGCCAGCAGTGAAGACACGGGGTATGAAAAACTGTTTTTT.

The V call is TRBV7-9, the J call TRBJ2-3; 7 positions agree with TRBD1. The CDR3 consists of 16 residues. CDR1 and CDR2 from the germline V gene are SEHNR and FQNEAQ (reference sequence). V trimming: 3 bases; J trimming: 1 base; junction bases outside the gene matches: 7. The CDR3 bases are TGTGCCAGCAGCTTGACTCGGACAGGTGGCACAGATACGCAGTATTTT. Protein: CASSLTRTGGTDTQYF. Based on the CDR3 plus reference TRBV7-9 and TRBJ2-3, the full variable domain is DTGVSQNPRHKITKRGQNVTFRCDPISEHNRLYWYRQTLGQGPEFLTYFQNEAQLEKSRLLSDRFSAERPKGSFSTLEIQRTEQGDSAMYLCASSLTRTGGTDTQYFGPGTRLTVL.

CDR3 in amino acids: CASSLAGPGEVTQYF. The CDR3 DNA reads TGTGCCAGCAGCCTTGCCGGGCCAGGGGAAGTGACCCAGTACTTC. The rearrangement joins TRBV7-9 to TRBJ2-5, with a possible D match to TRBD1 (6 bases). Germline values: CDR1 SEHNR, CDR2 FQNEAQ (reference sequence). V was trimmed by 5 bases and J by 7 bases, leaving 20 bases between them. The length of the CDR3 is 15 residues.

The chain carries TRBV10-3 and TRBJ1-2; D unresolved. Trimming removed 3 bases from V and 3 bases from J, with 17 bases in between. CDR1 and CDR2 (germline): ENHRY, SYGVKD. The CDR3 runs to 16 residues. CDR3 region: CAISDIPRTLDYGYTF. Written as DNA, the CDR3 is TGTGCCATCAGTGACATACCTCGGACCTTGGACTATGGCTACACCTTC.

The rearrangement joins TRBV27 to TRBJ1-2; 10 nucleotides line up with TRBD1. The CDR3 is 15 amino acids. CDR1 is MNHEY, CDR2 SMNVEV, per germline (reference sequence). V was pared by 6 bases and J by 3 bases, with 7 bases of the junction left unmatched. The CDR3 protein is CASSPDRGAHYGYTF. As DNA, the CDR3 is TGTGCCAGCAGCCCGGACAGGGGGGCCCACTATGGCTACACCTTC.

This chain connects TRBV13 to TRBJ1-3; D not certain. The ends were cut back, 3 bases at V and 9 bases at J, with 6 bases in the middle. Germline V gives CDR1 PRHDT, CDR2 FYEKMQ (reference sequence). The CDR3 runs 11 residues. DNA of the CDR3: TGTGCCAGCAGCTTGAAGGGCACCATATATTTT. This codes for CASSLKGTIYF.

J is TRBJ2-1 and V is TRBV28; no definite D call. Looked up from germline, CDR1 is MDHEN and CDR2 is SYDVKM. The CDR3 runs 13 residues. Deletions cut 8 bases from V and 0 bases from J, with 8 bases between. Here the CDR3 reads CASVGFSYNEQFF. For the CDR3, the DNA is TGTGCCAGCGTGGGATTCTCCTACAATGAGCAGTTCTTC.

Only one count was recorded for this clone. V usage is TRBV27 and J usage is TRBJ1-1; D is undetermined. Germline V gene data show CDR1 as MNHEY and CDR2 as SMNVEV (reference sequence). The length of the CDR3 is 17 residues. Deletions cut 5 bases from V and 7 bases from J, with 26 bases between. In DNA form, the CDR3 reads TGTGCCAGCAGTCCTATATACCCGGGTCCCCCAGGAAGTGAAGCTTTCTTT. It specifies CASSPIYPGPPGSEAFF.

The chain joins TRBV6-6 to TRBJ1-5, with D unclear. The CDR3 has 13 residues. Trimming shortened V by 5 bases and J by 8 bases, and 13 bases separated the two germline ends. The germline CDR1 and CDR2 sequences are MNHNY and SVGAGI (reference sequence). CDR3 DNA sequence: TGTGCCAGCAGTCTCGTTCACGGAGAGCCCCAGCATTTT. Translated: CASSLVHGEPQHF.

CDR3 coding DNA: TGTGCCAGTAGTGCCCACAGGGGTTCCATTGGCTACACCTTC. Its protein is CASSAHRGSIGYTF. This chain joins TRBV19 and TRBJ1-2, with 7 positions matching TRBD1. Germline values: CDR1 LNHDA, CDR2 SQIVND (reference sequence). V was pared by 5 bases and J by 7 bases, with 10 bases of the junction left unmatched. The CDR3 runs to 14 residues.

The V call is TRBV6-5, the J call TRBJ1-1, with a weak D call TRBD1 (6 bases). V was shortened by 7 bases and J by 11 bases, with 20 bases between the two germline ends. The CDR3 is 13 residues long. Germline V lookup: CDR1 MNHEY, CDR2 SVGAGI. In DNA form, the CDR3 reads TGTGCCAGCAAACAAGGTGGGGGGCCGGTCGCTTTCTTT. This sequence encodes CASKQGGGPVAFF.

The chain joins TRBV6-5 to TRBJ1-2; D unclear. V lost 1 base to trimming and J lost 6 bases, with 9 bases between them. Per the germline V gene, CDR1 is MNHEY and CDR2 is SVGAGI. This CDR3 has 13 amino acids. CDR3 in amino acids: CASSYFPPNGYTF. CDR3 DNA sequence: TGTGCCAGCAGTTACTTTCCGCCGAATGGCTACACCTTC.

This chain uses TRBV28 with TRBJ2-7, with D perhaps TRBD1 or TRBD2 (5 bases each). The CDR3 sequence is 14 residues long. Germline V CDR1 and CDR2: MDHEN, SYDVKM. The germline V and J ends were trimmed by 5 bases and 4 bases, with 15 bases remaining between them. The CDR3 DNA reads TGTGCCAGCAGTCCAACTACGGGGCTGTACGAGCAGTACTTC. It translates to CASSPTTGLYEQYF.

V gene TRBV6-6 combines with J gene TRBJ2-1; a weak D match, TRBD2 (6 bases). Looked up from germline, CDR1 is MNHNY and CDR2 is SVGAGI (reference sequence). The CDR3 runs 15 residues. Deletions cut 6 bases from V and 3 bases from J, with 15 bases between. The CDR3 DNA sequence: TGTGCCAGCAGCTACGCCCCGGGGGACTACAATGAGCAGTTCTTC. Amino acids: CASSYAPGDYNEQFF.

The rearrangement links TRBV10-3 to TRBJ2-7, with no clear D. Trimming shortened V by 5 bases and J by 1 base, and 9 bases separated the two germline ends. The CDR3 is 13 residues long. The germline gives CDR1 ENHRY, CDR2 SYGVKD. The CDR3 DNA is TGTGCCATCAGTTTGGACCCTTCCTACGAGCAGTACTTC. Encoded protein: CAISLDPSYEQYF.

The genes are TRBV5-6 and TRBJ2-7; tentatively, D is TRBD1 (6 bases). V shed 7 bases and J shed 3 bases, with 17 bases lying between them. Germline V lookup: CDR1 SGHDT, CDR2 YYEEEE. CDR3 length equals 14 residues. CDR3 loop: CASSGQDSYYEQYF. The CDR3 DNA reads TGTGCCAGCTCCGGTCAGGACAGCTACTACGAGCAGTACTTC.

The chain carries TRBV5-1 and TRBJ1-2, with a weak D call TRBD1 (6 bases). CDR1 and CDR2 from the germline V gene are SGHRS and YFSETQ. V was cut by 3 bases and J by 5 bases, with 17 bases left in between. CDR3 length equals 15 residues. The CDR3 DNA reads TGCGCCAGCAGCTCCTCGGGACACTCCATTTATGGCTACACCTTC. Residues: CASSSSGHSIYGYTF. The full variable domain, completed using reference TRBV5-1 and TRBJ1-2, is KAGVTQTPRYLIKTRGQQVTLSCSPISGHRSVSWYQQTPGQGLQFLFEYFSETQRNKGNFPGRFSGRQFSNSRSEMNVSTLELGDSALYLCASSSSGHSIYGYTFGSGTRLTVV.